This T cell receptor (beta chain) was profiled in a study of T cells in Graves' hyperthyroidism and ophthalmopathy. General observations from the study: Ophthalmopathy cases were set apart from stable hyperthyroidism by a 13 V-J model. Within blood appeared most thyroid clonotypes that had expanded above 0.001.

Uncontrolled infection, other autoimmune disease, pregnancy or lactation excluded patients. Any symptoms of ophthalmopathy came after the first hyperthyroidism diagnosis, from which the blood sample dates. Amplified regions were TCR beta CDR3 sequences from RNA transcripts. The TCR CDR3 was amplified in a first-round RT-PCR using the HTBI primer set. One entry per CDR3 protein results from TCRdb running MiXCR on the multiplex PCR reads. The sample consists of some 250,000 distinct CDR3 sequences, roughly 15% of them appearing once. About this clonotype itself: Its antigen is undetermined.

Trimming shortened V by 2 bases and J by 8 bases, and 16 bases separated the two germline ends. Germline V gene data show CDR1 as MGHRA and CDR2 as YSYEKL. This CDR3 comprises 15 residues. This receptor was taken from a woman between 50 and 59 years old with Graves' hyperthyroidism that later progressed to Graves' ophthalmopathy. The chain employs TRBV4-1 and TRBJ2-1; the D gene is possibly TRBD1 (5 bases). What was sequenced was blood. DNA for the CDR3: TGCGCCAGCAGCCAAAGACAGAGGCCTGGCGATGAGCAGTTCTTC. It yields the protein CASSQRQRPGDEQFF.